This is a list of T cell receptor beta chains from one sample in a study of cytomegalovirus exposure and HLA in healthy donors. Sequencing was performed with immunoSEQ multiplex PCR; in TCRdb, only in-frame clones are kept and a portion is missing. The sample has over 100,000 clones, and its top ten clones hold 3.5% to 4.5%. Material for sequencing was PBMCs. These receptors were obtained from a man aged 30 to 45 in good health and CMV-seronegative. The CDR3 runs from the conserved cysteine through the conserved F or W. D genes are given only for firm matches.

TRBV7-2,.,TRBJ1-3,CASSLHGEGTIYF,TGTGCCAGCAGCTTACACGGAGAAGGCACCATATATTTT
TRBV7-9,.,TRBJ2-5,CASIRTGRLETQYF,TGTGCCAGCATCCGGACGGGGAGACTGGAGACCCAGTACTTC
TRBV14,.,TRBJ1-6,CASSQRNGQNSPLHF,TGTGCCAGCAGCCAGCGTAATGGGCAGAATTCACCCCTCCACTTT
TRBV7-9,TRBD1,TRBJ1-1,CASSLRGPGNTEAFF,TGTGCCAGCAGCTTAAGGGGGCCAGGGAACACTGAAGCTTTCTTT
TRBV6-1,.,TRBJ2-5,CASSWDSGSQETQYF,TGTGCCAGCAGTTGGGACAGCGGGTCACAAGAGACCCAGTACTTC
TRBV5-5,TRBD1,TRBJ1-3,CASSLPTGPFSGNTIYF,TGTGCCAGCAGCTTGCCGACAGGGCCCTTCTCTGGAAACACCATATATTTT
TRBV7-2,TRBD1,TRBJ1-2,CASSQTGYGYTF,TGTGCCAGCAGCCAGACAGGGTATGGCTACACCTTC
TRBV23-1,.,TRBJ2-2,CASSQLMGSKGGTGELFF,TGCGCCAGCAGTCAATTAATGGGCTCTAAAGGGGGCACCGGGGAGCTGTTTTTT
TRBV6-5,.,TRBJ2-7,CASRLHNSYEQYF,TGTGCCAGCAGGCTCCACAACTCCTACGAGCAGTACTTC
TRBV10-3,TRBD2,TRBJ2-7,CAIGSGTSVMQYF,TGTGCCATCGGTTCAGGGACTAGTGTCATGCAGTACTTC
TRBV4-3,TRBD1,TRBJ2-1,CASSRRQGEGNEQFF,TGCGCCAGCAGCCGCCGACAGGGTGAGGGCAATGAGCAGTTCTTC
TRBV7-2,.,TRBJ2-2,CASSFSGATGELFF,TGTGCCAGCAGCTTTTCAGGGGCCACCGGGGAGCTGTTTTTT
TRBV29-1,TRBD2,TRBJ2-1,CSVLGGGSDQFF,TGCAGCGTTCTAGGCGGGGGGTCGGATCAGTTCTTC
TRBV2,.,TRBJ2-7,CASSTDGYEQYF,TGTGCCAGCAGTACAGACGGCTACGAGCAGTACTTC
TRBV5-8,TRBD1,TRBJ2-6,CASSSGTGSLGANVLTF,TGTGCCAGCAGCTCCGGGACAGGGAGCCTTGGGGCCAACGTCCTGACTTTC
TRBV21-1,.,TRBJ1-5,CASSTSAGSASNQPQHF,TGTGCCAGCAGCACGAGTGCGGGGTCAGCTAGCAATCAGCCCCAGCATTTT
TRBV15,TRBD1,TRBJ2-2,CATSRGQKNTGELFF,TGTGCCACCAGCAGGGGACAGAAGAACACCGGGGAGCTGTTTTTT
TRBV7-8,.,TRBJ2-7,CASSLAQDKPSYEQYF,TGTGCCAGCAGCTTAGCCCAGGACAAACCCTCCTACGAGCAGTACTTC
TRBV5-6,.,TRBJ2-7,CASSPIPTGEQYF,TGTGCCAGCAGCCCAATCCCCACGGGCGAGCAGTACTTC
TRBV6-6,.,TRBJ1-5,CASSYSSVANQPQHF,TGTGCCAGCAGTTACTCGAGCGTAGCTAATCAGCCCCAGCATTTT
TRBV6-4,TRBD1,TRBJ1-5,CASSDPVGTGKLLGNQPQHF,TGTGCCAGCAGTGACCCAGTAGGGACAGGGAAGCTCTTGGGCAATCAGCCCCAGCATTTT
TRBV5-1,TRBD1,TRBJ2-2,CASSLGGYAGELFF,TGCGCCAGCAGCTTAGGGGGCTATGCCGGGGAGCTGTTTTTT
TRBV6-9,TRBD2,TRBJ2-7,CASTSKAGGPYEQYF,TGTGCCAGCACAAGTAAGGCGGGGGGACCCTACGAGCAGTACTTC
TRBV5-1,TRBD2,TRBJ2-3,CASSASGGADTQYF,TGCGCCAGCAGCGCTAGCGGGGGGGCAGATACGCAGTATTTT
TRBV2,TRBD1,TRBJ1-1,CASRHRGDVGTEAFF,TGTGCCAGCAGACACAGGGGAGATGTCGGCACTGAAGCTTTCTTT
TRBV11-2,TRBD1,TRBJ2-7,CASSPIAGTGSYEQYF,TGTGCCAGCAGCCCTATAGCCGGGACAGGTTCCTACGAGCAGTACTTC